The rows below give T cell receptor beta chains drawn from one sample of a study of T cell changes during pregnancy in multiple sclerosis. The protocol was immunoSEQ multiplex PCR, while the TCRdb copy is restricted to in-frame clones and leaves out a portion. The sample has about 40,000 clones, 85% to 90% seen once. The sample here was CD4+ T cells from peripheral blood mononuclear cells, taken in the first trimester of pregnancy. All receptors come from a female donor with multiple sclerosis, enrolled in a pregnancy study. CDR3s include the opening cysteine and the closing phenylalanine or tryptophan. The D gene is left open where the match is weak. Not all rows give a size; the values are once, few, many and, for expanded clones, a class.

TGTGCCAGCAGTAGTGGGAGGGGCGGGGAGCTGTTTTTT	CASSSGRGGELFF	few	TRBD2	13	TRBV25-1	TRBJ2-2
TGTGCCAGCAGCCTCCGGGACAGGGGTTTCGGAAAACTGTTTTTT	CASSLRDRGFGKLFF	NA	TRBD1	15	TRBV7-8	TRBJ1-4
TGTGCCACCAGCAGAGATTATGGGACAGGGGGCTCTGGAAACACCATATATTTT	CATSRDYGTGGSGNTIYF	once	TRBD1	18	TRBV15	TRBJ1-3
TGCGCCAGCAGCTTGGACAGGGGGCGAGAGACCCAGTACTTC	CASSLDRGRETQYF	NA	TRBD1	14	TRBV5-1	TRBJ2-5
TGCAGCGTTGAGAGTTACAATGAGCAGTTCTTC	CSVESYNEQFF	NA	NA	11	TRBV29-1	TRBJ2-1
TGTGCCAGAAGCTTGGTACAGGGGGCGTGTGAGCAGTACTTC	CARSLVQGACEQYF	NA	TRBD1	14	TRBV5-3	TRBJ2-7
TGTGCCATCAGTGTGGGACAGGGGGCATCCCCTGAAGCTTTCTTT	CAISVGQGASPEAFF	NA	TRBD1	15	TRBV10-3	TRBJ1-1
TGTGCCAGTACTGCGGGGGGCGAGCAGTACTTC	CASTAGGEQYF	NA	TRBD2	11	TRBV6-1	TRBJ2-7
TGTGCCAGCAGCGTAGTACGGCAGGGATTCATGAACACTGAAGCTTTCTTT	CASSVVRQGFMNTEAFF	once	NA	17	TRBV9	TRBJ1-1
TGTGCCAGCAGCTTAAGTTCGGGTTCTATCGAAGCTTTCTTT	CASSLSSGSIEAFF	NA	NA	14	TRBV7-3	TRBJ1-1
TGTGCCATCAGTAACTCCGGGTCCTATGGCTACACCTTC	CAISNSGSYGYTF	NA	NA	13	TRBV10-3	TRBJ1-2
TGTGCCAGCAGCCCACGGACTAGCGGGAACTCCTACAATGAGCAGTTCTTC	CASSPRTSGNSYNEQFF	NA	TRBD2	17	TRBV7-3	TRBJ2-1
TGTGCCAGCTCACGACAGGGGGCCGGAGGCACAGATACGCAGTATTTT	CASSRQGAGGTDTQYF	NA	TRBD1	16	TRBV18	TRBJ2-3
TGTGCCAGCAGCGTAGTGGGGAGCATGGATGAGCAGTTCTTC	CASSVVGSMDEQFF	NA	NA	14	TRBV9	TRBJ2-1
TGTGCCAGAAGCCTTAAACAGGGTGGAGACACTGAAGCTTTCTTT	CARSLKQGGDTEAFF	NA	NA	15	TRBV5-3	TRBJ1-1
TGTGCCAGCAGACTAGACTCAGATACGCAGTATTTT	CASRLDSDTQYF	NA	NA	12	TRBV2	TRBJ2-3
TGTGCCAGCTCACGTGGACAGAGCAATCAGCCCCAGCATTTT	CASSRGQSNQPQHF	NA	NA	14	TRBV18	TRBJ1-5
TGTGCCAGCAGCGTCGCCGGGACAGGGGCTGAAAAACTGTTTTTT	CASSVAGTGAEKLFF	NA	TRBD1	15	TRBV11-2	TRBJ1-4
TGTGCAAGTCGCTTAACAGGGGTGGCCGGGGAGCTGTTTTTT	CASRLTGVAGELFF	NA	NA	14	TRBV12-2	TRBJ2-2
TGTGCCAGCAGCCGGGGAGGCACTGAAGCTTTCTTT	CASSRGGTEAFF	NA	NA	12	TRBV6-5	TRBJ1-1
TGTGCCAGCAGAACCGGATCGGGAGTCGTTTACCATGAGCAGTTCTTC	CASRTGSGVVYHEQFF	once	NA	16	TRBV27	TRBJ2-1
TGTGCCAGCAGCCCTGGGGTAGGGACAGAGGCACGCAATGAGCAGTTCTTC	CASSPGVGTEARNEQFF	NA	TRBD1	17	TRBV5-4	TRBJ2-1
TGTGCCAGCAGCCTTAAGAAGGGGGCAAGAACCGGGGAGCTGTTTTTT	CASSLKKGARTGELFF	few	TRBD1	16	TRBV14	TRBJ2-2
TGTGCCAGCAGCTTGGGGGGGAGGGCGAACACCGGGGAGCTGTTTTTT	CASSLGGRANTGELFF	NA	TRBD2	16	TRBV5-4	TRBJ2-2
TGTGCCAGCAGCTTATTAAGGGGGTTGGTAACAGATACGCAGTATTTT	CASSLLRGLVTDTQYF	NA	NA	16	TRBV13	TRBJ2-3
TGTGCCAGCAGTCCCTCCGGGGGGGCGGTATACGAGCAGTACTTC	CASSPSGGAVYEQYF	NA	TRBD2	15	TRBV7-3	TRBJ2-7
TGTGCCTGGAGTACAGGGAAGAATGAAAAACTGTTTTTT	CAWSTGKNEKLFF	few	NA	13	TRBV30	TRBJ1-4
TGTGCCAGCAGCTCCTCTTTGGAGACCCAGTACTTC	CASSSSLETQYF	NA	NA	12	TRBV7-2	TRBJ2-5
TGTGCCTGGACCCCTAGCGGGATCCACAATGAGCAGTTCTTC	CAWTPSGIHNEQFF	NA	TRBD2	14	TRBV30	TRBJ2-1
TGTGCCAGCAGCCAAACAGGGGGCGCGAGGGAAAAACTGTTTTTT	CASSQTGGAREKLFF	NA	TRBD1	15	TRBV4-2	TRBJ1-4
TGTGCCAGTAGTACACCTCGACAGGGAGGAAGTCAGCCCCAGCATTTT	CASSTPRQGGSQPQHF	NA	TRBD1	16	TRBV19	TRBJ1-5
TGTGCCTGGAGTGCCCGGGGGAGGGGGAGTACTGAAGCTTTCTTT	CAWSARGRGSTEAFF	NA	NA	15	TRBV30	TRBJ1-1
TGCAGCGTCGAGGAAGGGACAGCAACTAATGAAAAACTGTTTTTT	CSVEEGTATNEKLFF	NA	TRBD1	15	TRBV29-1	TRBJ1-4
TGCAGCGTCCGCGTTCGGGGATCCTACAATGAGCAGTTCTTC	CSVRVRGSYNEQFF	NA	NA	14	TRBV29-1	TRBJ2-1
TGTGCCAGCAGCCAAGATTCCAGAGCCAGCGCGAACACCGGGGAGCTGTTTTTT	CASSQDSRASANTGELFF	once	NA	18	TRBV4-2	TRBJ2-2